This TCR beta chain originates from a study of OX40 agonist ivuxolimab in advanced cancers. Study conclusions and caveats: The study did not work out the antigen specificity of the expanded peripheral T cells.

CDR3 length: 15 residues. V was pared by 4 bases and J by 1 base, with 15 bases between. Germline lookup yields CDR1 SGHDT and CDR2 YYEEEE. Profiling relied on immunoSEQ multiplex PCR, and the TCRdb table lists in-frame clones only, not all of them. The table shows around 60,000 clones, with under 95% occurring only once. A word on this clone: The antigen remains undetermined.

The sequence derives from an adult with an advanced solid tumor such as melanoma, head and neck, liver or kidney cancer. Here the sequenced sample was CD4+ or CD8+ T cells sorted from blood, taken in a trial of the OX40 agonist ivuxolimab. V is TRBV5-6 and J is TRBJ2-7; possibly TRBD1 or TRBD2 for D (5 bases each). The CDR3 DNA sequence: TGTGCCAGCAGCGGGCGGATGGGGGATTCCTACGAGCAGTACTTC. Its protein product is CASSGRMGDSYEQYF.